What follows describes a single TCR beta chain. The data were taken from a study of identical twins. In germline, CDR1 is MNHNS, CDR2 SASEGT. The CDR3 is 13 residues long. V was trimmed by 4 bases and J by 8 bases, leaving 12 bases between them. TCRdb re-called the 5' RACE reads through MiXCR, storing one row per CDR3 protein. The sample consists of 1,800,000 or so distinct CDR3 sequences, 32% of them appearing once. The chain joins TRBV6-1 to TRBJ2-4, with D possibly matching TRBD2 (5 bases). The sample comprised cord blood. The receptor's source is a newborn girl in good health. The CDR3 DNA is TGTGCCAGCAGTGGGGCGGGTGGAGACATTCAGTACTTC. It specifies CASSGAGGDIQYF.